These 6 T cell receptor beta chains share one sample of origin, sequenced in a study of CD8+ T cells in alopecia areata. Treatment described: oral pan-JAK inhibitor, 5-10 mg twice daily. Reverse transcribed after extraction, RNA yielded cDNA as the sequencing template. The protocol was immunoSEQ multiplex PCR, while the TCRdb copy is restricted to in-frame clones and leaves out a portion. The data hold around 180,000 clones, with under 80% observed a single time. The material was CD4+ T cells sorted from blood, obtained at week 49, from a patient treated with tofacitinib. These receptor sequences come from a human donor with alopecia areata.

The chain has TRBV7-2 and TRBJ2-3, with 13 positions matching TRBD2. Germline CDR1 reads SGHTA; CDR2 reads FQGNSA. CDR3 size: 16 residues. The ends lost 1 base at V and 9 bases at J; junction bases unmatched: 7. The CDR3 spells CASSLGAGLAGVTQYF. CDR3 nucleotides: TGTGCCAGCAGCTTAGGCGCAGGACTAGCGGGGGTAACGCAGTATTTT.

The V call is TRBV5-1, the J call TRBJ2-2; D is possibly TRBD2 (6 bases). Trimming removed 2 bases from V and 2 bases from J, with 10 bases in between. The CDR3 consists of 15 residues. Germline V gives CDR1 SGHRS, CDR2 YFSETQ. CDR3 in DNA: TGCGCCAGCAGCTTCCGCGGGGACAACACCGGGGAGCTGTTTTTT. Its protein is CASSFRGDNTGELFF.

The CDR3 region is CASSASGWDEKLFF. The CDR3 region has the DNA TGCGCCAGCAGCGCTTCAGGGTGGGACGAAAAACTGTTTTTT. The chain links TRBV4-3 to TRBJ1-4; tentative D call: TRBD1 (5 bases). The V gene lost 5 bases and the J gene lost 8 bases, with 15 bases spanning the gap. CDR1 is LGHNA, CDR2 YSLEER, per germline. The length of the CDR3 is 14 residues.

The V call is TRBV30, the J call TRBJ1-5, with 9 bases fitting TRBD1. Germline V gene sequence: CDR1 GTSNPN, CDR2 SVGIG (reference sequence). The ends lost 5 bases at V and 6 bases at J; junction bases unmatched: 11. The length of the CDR3 is 15 residues. The CDR3 DNA follows: TGTGCCTGGGGGGAAACCGGACAGGGGCGTCAGCCCCAGCATTTT. Translation: CAWGETGQGRQPQHF.

This clone was seen a few times. The chain has TRBV29-1 and TRBJ2-3, with 15 bases fitting TRBD2. J gave up 3 bases and V 6 bases, and 10 bases lay outside the gene matches. Germline CDR1 reads SQVTM; CDR2 reads ANQGSEA. The CDR3 is 17 amino acids. The CDR3 region is CSVVGLAGGRGTDTQYF. In DNA form, the CDR3 reads TGCAGCGTGGTAGGACTAGCGGGGGGGCGAGGGACAGATACGCAGTATTTT.

The V and J genes are TRBV19 and TRBJ1-1; TRBD1 might be the D (5 bases). V was trimmed by 3 bases and J by 2 bases, leaving 10 bases between them. The CDR3 has 14 residues. Germline CDR1 LNHDA, CDR2 SQIVND (reference sequence). CDR3 region: CASSIGTGNTEAFF. Here the CDR3 DNA reads TGTGCCAGTAGTATCGGTACAGGAAACACTGAAGCTTTCTTT.